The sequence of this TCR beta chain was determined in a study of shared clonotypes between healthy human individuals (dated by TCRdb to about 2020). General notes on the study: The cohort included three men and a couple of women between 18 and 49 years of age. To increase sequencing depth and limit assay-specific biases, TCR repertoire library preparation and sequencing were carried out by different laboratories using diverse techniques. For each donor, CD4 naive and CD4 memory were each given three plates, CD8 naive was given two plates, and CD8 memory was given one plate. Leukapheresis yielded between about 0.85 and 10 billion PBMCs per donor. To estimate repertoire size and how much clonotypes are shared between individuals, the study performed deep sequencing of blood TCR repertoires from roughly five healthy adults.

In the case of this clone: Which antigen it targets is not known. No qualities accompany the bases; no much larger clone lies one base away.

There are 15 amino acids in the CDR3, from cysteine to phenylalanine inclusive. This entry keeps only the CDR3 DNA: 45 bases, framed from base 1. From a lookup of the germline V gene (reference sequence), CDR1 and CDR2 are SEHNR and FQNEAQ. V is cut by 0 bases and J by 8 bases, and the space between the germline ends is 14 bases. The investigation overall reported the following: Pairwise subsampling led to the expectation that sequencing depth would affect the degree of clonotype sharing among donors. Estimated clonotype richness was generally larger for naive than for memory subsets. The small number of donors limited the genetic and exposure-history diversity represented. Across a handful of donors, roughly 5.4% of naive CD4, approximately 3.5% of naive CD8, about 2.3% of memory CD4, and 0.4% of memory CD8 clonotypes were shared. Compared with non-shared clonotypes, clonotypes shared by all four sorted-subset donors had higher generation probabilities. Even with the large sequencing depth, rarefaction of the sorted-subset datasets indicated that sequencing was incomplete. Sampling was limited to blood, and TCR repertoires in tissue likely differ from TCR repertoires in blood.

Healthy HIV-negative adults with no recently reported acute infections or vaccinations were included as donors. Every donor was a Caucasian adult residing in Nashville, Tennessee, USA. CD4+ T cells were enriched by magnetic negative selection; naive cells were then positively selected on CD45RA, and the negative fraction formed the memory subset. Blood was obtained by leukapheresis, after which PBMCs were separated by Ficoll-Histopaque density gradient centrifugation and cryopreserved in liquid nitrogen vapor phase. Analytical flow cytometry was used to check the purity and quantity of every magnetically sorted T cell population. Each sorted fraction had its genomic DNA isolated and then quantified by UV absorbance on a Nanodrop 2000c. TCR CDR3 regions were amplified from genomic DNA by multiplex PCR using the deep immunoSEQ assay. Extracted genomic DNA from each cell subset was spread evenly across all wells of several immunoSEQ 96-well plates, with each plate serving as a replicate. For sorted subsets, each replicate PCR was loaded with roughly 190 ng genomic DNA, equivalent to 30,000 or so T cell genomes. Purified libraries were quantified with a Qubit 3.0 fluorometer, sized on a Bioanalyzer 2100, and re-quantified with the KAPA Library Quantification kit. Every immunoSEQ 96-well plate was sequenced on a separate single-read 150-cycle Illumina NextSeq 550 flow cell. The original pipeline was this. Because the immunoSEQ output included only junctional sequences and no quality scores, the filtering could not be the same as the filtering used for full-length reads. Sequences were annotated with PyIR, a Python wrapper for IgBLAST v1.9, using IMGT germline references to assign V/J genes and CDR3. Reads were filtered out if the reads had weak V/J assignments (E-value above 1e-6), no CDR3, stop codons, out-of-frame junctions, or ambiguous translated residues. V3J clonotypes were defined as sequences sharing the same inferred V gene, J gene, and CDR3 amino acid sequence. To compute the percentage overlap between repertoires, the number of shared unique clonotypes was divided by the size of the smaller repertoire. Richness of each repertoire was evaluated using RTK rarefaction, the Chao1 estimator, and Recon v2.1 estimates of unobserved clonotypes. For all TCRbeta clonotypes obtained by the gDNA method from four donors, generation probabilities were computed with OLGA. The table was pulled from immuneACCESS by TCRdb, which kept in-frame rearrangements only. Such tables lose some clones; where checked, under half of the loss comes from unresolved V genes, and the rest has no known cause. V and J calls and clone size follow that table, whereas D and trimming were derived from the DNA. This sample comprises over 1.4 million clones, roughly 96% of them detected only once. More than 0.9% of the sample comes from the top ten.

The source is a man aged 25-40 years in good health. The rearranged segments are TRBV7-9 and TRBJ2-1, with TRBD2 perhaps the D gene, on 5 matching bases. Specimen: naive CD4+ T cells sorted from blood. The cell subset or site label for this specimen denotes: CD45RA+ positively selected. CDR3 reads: CASSLASGAGYEQFF. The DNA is TGTGCCAGCAGCTTAGCGAGCGGAGCCGGGTATGAGCAGTTCTTC.